These 17 T cell receptor beta chains were sequenced from one sample in a study of CD8+CD57+ T cells in acquired aplastic anemia. The template used for profiling TCR beta VDJ and CDR3 was genomic DNA. TCRdb fed the reads into MiXCR, producing one record per CDR3 protein. Of 150,000 to 200,000 distinct CDR3 sequences in the sample, 55% to 70% were seen once. The sequenced material came from sorted CD4+, CD8+, or CD8+CD57+ T cells (not recorded which) from PBMCs. All receptors come from a human donor with severe aplastic anemia or a healthy control (not recorded which).

At least ten counts were recorded for this clonotype. This chain joins TRBV9 and TRBJ2-1; D possibly corresponds to TRBD1 (5 bases). Germline V gene data show CDR1 as SGDLS and CDR2 as YYNGEE. Trimming cost V 1 base and J 8 bases, with 13 bases left between them. The CDR3 contains 14 residues. CDR3 region: CASSVSRTYDEQFF. The CDR3 nucleotides are TGTGCCAGCAGCGTATCCCGGACATATGATGAGCAGTTCTTC.

This chain links TRBV13 with TRBJ2-5; possibly TRBD2 for D (5 bases). Trimming pared 5 bases from V and 3 bases from J, leaving 10 bases between. The germline V gene encodes CDR1 PRHDT and CDR2 FYEKMQ (reference sequence). The CDR3 has 13 amino acids. The CDR3 spells CASSTSQEETQYF. CDR3 nucleotides: TGTGCCAGCAGCACTAGTCAAGAAGAGACCCAGTACTTC.

This chain connects TRBV20-1 to TRBJ2-5; perhaps TRBD2 as D (7 bases). The DNA matches TRBJ2-7 better at its end, which makes the J call doubtful. The CDR3 consists of 13 residues. CDR1 is DFQATT, CDR2 SNEGSKA, per germline (reference sequence). DNA for the CDR3: TGCAGTGCTAGAGGGCGGGGGCGCAGCGAGCAGTACTTC. It yields the protein CSARGRGRSEQYF.

This clonotype occurred once. V is TRBV6-6 and J is TRBJ2-2; perhaps TRBD1 as D (6 bases). CDR1 MNHNY and CDR2 SVGAGI come from the germline V gene (reference sequence). The CDR3 totals 15 residues. V gave up 8 bases and J gave up 5 bases, with 18 bases separating them. CDR3 nucleotides: TGTGCCAGCGCTCTTTCAGGGGACCGGACCGGGGAGCTGTTTTTT. Its translation is CASALSGDRTGELFF.

The chain has TRBV20-1 and TRBJ1-1; no firm D call. The CDR3 spans 15 residues. Germline V lookup: CDR1 DFQATT, CDR2 SNEGSKA (reference sequence). Trimming removed 3 bases from V and 1 base from J, with 15 bases in between. The CDR3 here is CSASRIGHSNTEAFF. The CDR3 nucleotides are TGCAGTGCTAGCCGAATTGGTCACTCGAACACTGAAGCTTTCTTT.

About this clonotype: One end of the junction fails to match germline, which may point to a read error. This chain connects TRBV7-9 to TRBJ2-1; 8 bases map to TRBD2. Germline V gives CDR1 SEHNR, CDR2 FQNEAQ (reference sequence). This CDR3 spans 20 amino acids. The CDR3, as DNA: TGCGCCAGCAGGCAGGAGGGGGAAAGACGGGGGGGCCCATCCTGGAATGAGCAGTTCTTC. This sequence encodes CASRQEGERRGGPSWNEQFF.

The chain links TRBV12-3 or TRBV12-4 to TRBJ1-1; TRBD1 aligns across 7 bases. CDR3 length equals 13 residues. J was trimmed by 3 bases and V by 5 bases; bases with no gene match: 3. The CDR3 bases are TGTGCCAGCAGTCCCGGGACAGACACTGAAGCTTTCTTT. This codes for CASSPGTDTEAFF.

The rearrangement uses TRBV9 and TRBJ2-2; 8 bases agree with TRBD1. Germline CDR1 reads SGDLS; CDR2 reads YYNGEE. This CDR3 is 17 amino acids long. The V gene end was trimmed by 3 bases and the J gene end by 1 base; junction bases not matched to a gene: 8. Here the CDR3 reads CASSGIAGTGNTGELFF. As DNA, the CDR3 is TGTGCCAGCAGCGGAATAGCCGGGACAGGGAACACCGGGGAGCTGTTTTTT. The complete variable domain, with remaining parts taken from reference TRBV9 and TRBJ2-2, reads DSGVTQTPKHLITATGQRVTLRCSPRSGDLSVYWYQQSLDQGLQFLIQYYNGEERAKGNILERFSAQQFPDLHSELNLSSLELGDSALYFCASSGIAGTGNTGELFFGEGSRLTVL.

This clonotype was seen more than once but under ten times. The chain is built from TRBV19 and TRBJ2-7, with 7 positions matching TRBD2. The ends lost 6 bases at V and 4 bases at J; junction bases unmatched: 12. Germline V gives CDR1 LNHDA, CDR2 SQIVND (reference sequence). CDR3 length: 15 residues. CDR3 bases: TGTGCCAGTAGCAGGTCCGCGGCTAGCGGTTACGAGCAGTACTTC. This translates into CASSRSAASGYEQYF.

The V call is TRBV7-8, the J call TRBJ2-2; no definite D call. Germline lookup yields CDR1 SGHVS and CDR2 FQNEAQ. The CDR3 totals 13 residues. The V gene lost 3 bases and the J gene lost 8 bases, with 10 bases spanning the gap. In DNA form, the CDR3 reads TGTGCCAGCAGCTTTTCAGTCTGGGGGGAGCTGTTTTTT. Its protein product is CASSFSVWGELFF.

This chain links TRBV5-1 with TRBJ1-2; 11 bases are a match to TRBD1. The CDR3 loop spans 15 amino acids. Germline lookup yields CDR1 SGHRS and CDR2 YFSETQ. The V and J ends lost 1 base and 4 bases, in that order; junction bases with no gene match: 3. The chain's CDR3 is CASSLTGQGAYGYTF. The CDR3 nucleotides are TGCGCCAGCAGCTTGACAGGACAGGGGGCCTATGGCTACACCTTC.

This clonotype came up many times. V and J are TRBV5-6 and TRBJ2-7; D is undetermined. V dropped 4 bases and J dropped 3 bases, with 14 bases sitting between them. In germline, CDR1 is SGHDT, CDR2 YYEEEE. The length of the CDR3 is 14 residues. CDR3 nucleotides: TGTGCCAGCAGCCTCCGGAGAAGTCTCTACGAGCAGTACTTC. This translates into CASSLRRSLYEQYF.

In regard to this clonotype: This may be a read error, as it is one base from a much larger clone. The chain links TRBV18 to TRBJ2-2; D is uncertain. Germline CDR1 and CDR2: KGHSH and LQKENI. CDR3 length: 11 amino acids. Deletions cut 7 bases from V and 6 bases from J, with 6 bases between. The CDR3 is CASLSPGELFF. The CDR3 nucleotides read TGTGCCAGCTTATCGCCCGGGGAGCTGTTTTTT.

The chain is built from TRBV29-1 and TRBJ2-6; 7 positions match TRBD1. The CDR3 has 14 residues. Germline V lookup: CDR1 SQVTM, CDR2 ANQGSEA. J lost 2 bases, V lost 5 bases, and 3 bases had no gene match. The CDR3: CSVSRGTGANVLTF. CDR3 sequence (DNA): TGCAGCGTTTCCAGGGGGACTGGGGCCAACGTCCTGACTTTC.

Points on this clonotype: Mismatch with germline at one junction end may stem from a read error. This chain links TRBV29-1 with TRBJ1-1, with D maybe TRBD1 (5 bases). Germline V gives CDR1 SQVTM, CDR2 ANQGSEA. CDR3 length equals 12 residues. The CDR3 coding sequence is TGCAGCGGGGGAGTTGCTATAGGGGAGCTTGTATTT. Its protein product is CSGGVAIGELVF.

The chain has TRBV19 and TRBJ1-1; D remains unclear. Germline loops: CDR1 LNHDA, CDR2 SQIVND (reference sequence). V lost 2 bases, J lost 4 bases, and 17 bases lay in between. This CDR3 contains 16 residues. The CDR3 reads CASSITLTGYATEAFF. CDR3 nucleotides: TGTGCCAGTAGTATAACGCTGACGGGGTACGCCACTGAAGCTTTCTTT. Together with reference TRBV19 and TRBJ1-1, the CDR3 gives the full variable domain: DGGITQSPKYLFRKEGQNVTLSCEQNLNHDAMYWYRQDPGQGLRLIYYSQIVNDFQKGDIAEGYSVSREKKESFPLTVTSAQKNPTAFYLCASSITLTGYATEAFFGQGTRLTVV.

This rearrangement joins TRBV10-3 to TRBJ1-2; no firm D call. The length of the CDR3 is 13 residues. Trimming took off 3 bases at V and 4 bases at J, with 9 bases between the two ends. Per the germline V gene, CDR1 is ENHRY and CDR2 is SYGVKD. The CDR3 region has the DNA TGTGCCATCAGTGATGACGTAGGCTATGGCTACACCTTC. As protein: CAISDDVGYGYTF.